This TCR beta chain was observed in a study of OX40 agonist ivuxolimab in advanced cancers. TCRdb's copy holds only in-frame clones and misses some; the assay was immunoSEQ multiplex PCR. The sample shows 70,000 to 85,000 clones, approximately 83% of them seen only once. Overall study findings and caveats: At 0.1-3.0 mg/kg, partial responders had clonal expansion among the lowest observed.

Germline lookup yields CDR1 MNHEY and CDR2 SMNVEV (reference sequence). The length of the CDR3 is 16 residues. The V gene end was trimmed by 5 bases and the J gene end by 8 bases; junction bases not matched to a gene: 17. A remark on this clone: The antigen is not known.

The sequencing used CD4+ or CD8+ T cells sorted from blood, collected in a trial of the OX40 agonist ivuxolimab. This receptor was obtained from an adult with an advanced solid tumor such as melanoma, head and neck, liver or kidney cancer. The gene calls are TRBV27 and TRBJ1-2, with 7 nucleotides matching TRBD1. The CDR3 bases are TGTGCCAGCAGTCCTCGTGAGGGGGCGGGGGTAAGGGGCTACACCTTC. Translating it yields CASSPREGAGVRGYTF.